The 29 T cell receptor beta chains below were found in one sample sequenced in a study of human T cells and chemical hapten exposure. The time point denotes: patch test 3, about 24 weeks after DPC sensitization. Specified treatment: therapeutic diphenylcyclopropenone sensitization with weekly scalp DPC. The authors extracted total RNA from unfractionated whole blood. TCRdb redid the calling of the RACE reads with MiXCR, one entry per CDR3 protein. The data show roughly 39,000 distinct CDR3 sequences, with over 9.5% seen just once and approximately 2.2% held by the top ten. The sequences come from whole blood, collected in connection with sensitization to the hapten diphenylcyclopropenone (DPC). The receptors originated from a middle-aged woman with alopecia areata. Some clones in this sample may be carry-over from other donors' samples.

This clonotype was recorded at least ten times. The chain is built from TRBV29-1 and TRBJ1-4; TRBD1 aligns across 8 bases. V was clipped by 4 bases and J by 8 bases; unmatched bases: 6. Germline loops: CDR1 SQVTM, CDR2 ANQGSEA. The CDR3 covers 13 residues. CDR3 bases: TGCAGCGTTGGAGACAGGGGACGCGAAAAACTGTTTTTT. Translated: CSVGDRGREKLFF. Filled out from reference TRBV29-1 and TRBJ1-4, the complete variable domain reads SAVISQKPSRDICQRGTSLTIQCQVDSQVTMMFWYRQQPGQSLTLIATANQGSEATYESGFVIDKFPISRPNLTFSTLTVSNMSPEDSSIYLCSVGDRGREKLFFGSGTQLSVL.

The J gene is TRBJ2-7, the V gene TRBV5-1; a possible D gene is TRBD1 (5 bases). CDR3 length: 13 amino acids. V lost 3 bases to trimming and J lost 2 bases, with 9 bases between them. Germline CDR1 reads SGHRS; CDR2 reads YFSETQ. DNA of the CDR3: TGCGCCAGCAGCTCCGGACACCCCTACGAGCAGTACTTC. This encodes CASSSGHPYEQYF. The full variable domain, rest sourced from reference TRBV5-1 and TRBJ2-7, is KAGVTQTPRYLIKTRGQQVTLSCSPISGHRSVSWYQQTPGQGLQFLFEYFSETQRNKGNFPGRFSGRQFSNSRSEMNVSTLELGDSALYLCASSSGHPYEQYFGPGTRLTVT.

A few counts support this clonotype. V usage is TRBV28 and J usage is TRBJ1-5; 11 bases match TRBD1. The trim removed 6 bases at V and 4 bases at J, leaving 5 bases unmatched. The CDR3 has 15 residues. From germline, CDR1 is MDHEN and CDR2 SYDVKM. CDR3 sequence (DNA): TGTGCCAGCAGCGGACAGGGGGCCTGGAATCAGCCCCAGCATTTT. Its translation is CASSGQGAWNQPQHF.

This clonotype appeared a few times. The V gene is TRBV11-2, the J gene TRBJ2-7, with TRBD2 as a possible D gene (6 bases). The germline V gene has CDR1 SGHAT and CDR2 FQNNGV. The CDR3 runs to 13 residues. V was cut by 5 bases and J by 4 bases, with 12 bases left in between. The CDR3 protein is CASSLEGLYEQYF. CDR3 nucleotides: TGTGCCAGCAGCCTGGAGGGGCTATACGAGCAGTACTTC.

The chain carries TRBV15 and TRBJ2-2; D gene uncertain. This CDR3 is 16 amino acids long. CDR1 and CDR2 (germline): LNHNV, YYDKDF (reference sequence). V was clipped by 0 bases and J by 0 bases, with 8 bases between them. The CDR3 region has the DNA TGTGCCACCAGCAGAGATTACACCCCGAACACCGGGGAGCTGTTTTTT. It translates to CATSRDYTPNTGELFF.

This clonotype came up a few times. The DNA for the CDR3 is TGCGCCAGCAGCTTGGAATCTTACACTGAAGCTTTCTTT. Translating it yields CASSLESYTEAFF. The chain recombines TRBV5-1 with TRBJ1-1, with D unresolved. The CDR3 is 13 residues long. Germline V CDR1 and CDR2: SGHRS, YFSETQ. The V end was cut by 0 bases, the J end by 3 bases, with 6 bases between. Variable domain in full (rest from reference TRBV5-1 and TRBJ1-1): KAGVTQTPRYLIKTRGQQVTLSCSPISGHRSVSWYQQTPGQGLQFLFEYFSETQRNKGNFPGRFSGRQFSNSRSEMNVSTLELGDSALYLCASSLESYTEAFFGQGTRLTVV.

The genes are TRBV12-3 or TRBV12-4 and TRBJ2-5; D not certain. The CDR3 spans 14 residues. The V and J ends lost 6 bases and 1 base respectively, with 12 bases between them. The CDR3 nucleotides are TGTGCCAGCAGCCATCCAGGCCCCCAAGAGACCCAGTACTTC. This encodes CASSHPGPQETQYF.

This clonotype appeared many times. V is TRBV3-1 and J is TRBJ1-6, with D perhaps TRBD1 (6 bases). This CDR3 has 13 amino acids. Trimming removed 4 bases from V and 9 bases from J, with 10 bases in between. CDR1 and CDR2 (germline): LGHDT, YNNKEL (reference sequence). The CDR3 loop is CASSPRGTSPLHF. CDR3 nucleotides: TGTGCCAGCAGCCCCAGGGGTACTTCACCCCTCCACTTT.

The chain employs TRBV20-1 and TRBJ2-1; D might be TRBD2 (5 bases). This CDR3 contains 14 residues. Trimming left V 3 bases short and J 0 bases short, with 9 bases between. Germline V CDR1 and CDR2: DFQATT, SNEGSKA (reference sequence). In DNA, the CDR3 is TGCAGTGCTAGCTCGGGAAGCTCCTACAATGAGCAGTTCTTC. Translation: CSASSGSSYNEQFF.

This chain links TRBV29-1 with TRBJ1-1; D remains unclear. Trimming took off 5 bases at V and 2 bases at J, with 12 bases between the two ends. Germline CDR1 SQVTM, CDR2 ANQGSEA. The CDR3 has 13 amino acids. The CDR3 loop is CSVKSEFNTEAFF. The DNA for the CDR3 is TGCAGCGTTAAGTCGGAATTTAACACTGAAGCTTTCTTT.

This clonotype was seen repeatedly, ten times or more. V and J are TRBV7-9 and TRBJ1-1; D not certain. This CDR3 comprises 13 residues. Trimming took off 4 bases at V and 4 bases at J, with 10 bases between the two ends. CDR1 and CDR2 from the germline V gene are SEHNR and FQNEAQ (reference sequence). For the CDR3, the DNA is TGTGCCAGCAGCTCCGGGTCGAGCACTGAAGCTTTCTTT. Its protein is CASSSGSSTEAFF.

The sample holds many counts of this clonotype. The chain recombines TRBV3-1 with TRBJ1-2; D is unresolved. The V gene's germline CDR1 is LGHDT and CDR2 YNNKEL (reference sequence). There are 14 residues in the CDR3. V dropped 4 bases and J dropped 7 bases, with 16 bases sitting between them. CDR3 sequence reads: CASSPPGLAFGYTF. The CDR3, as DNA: TGTGCCAGCAGCCCTCCGGGCTTGGCATTTGGCTACACCTTC.

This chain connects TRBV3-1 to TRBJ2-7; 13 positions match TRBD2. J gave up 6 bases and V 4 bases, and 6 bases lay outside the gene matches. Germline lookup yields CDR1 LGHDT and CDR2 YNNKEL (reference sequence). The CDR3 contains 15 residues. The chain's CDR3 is CASSRGLAGVGEQYF. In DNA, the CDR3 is TGTGCCAGCAGCCGAGGACTAGCGGGAGTTGGCGAGCAGTACTTC.

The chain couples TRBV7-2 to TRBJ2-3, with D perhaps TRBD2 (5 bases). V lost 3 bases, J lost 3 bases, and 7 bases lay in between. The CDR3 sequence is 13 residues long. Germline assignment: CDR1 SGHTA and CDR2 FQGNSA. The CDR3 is CASSFSGTDTQYF. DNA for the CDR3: TGTGCCAGCAGCTTCTCGGGGACAGATACGCAGTATTTT.

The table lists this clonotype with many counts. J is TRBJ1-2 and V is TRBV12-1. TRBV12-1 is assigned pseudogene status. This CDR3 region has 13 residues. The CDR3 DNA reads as TGTGCCAGCAGCTTTTGGGGTACCTATGGCTACACCTTC. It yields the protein CASSFWGTYGYTF.

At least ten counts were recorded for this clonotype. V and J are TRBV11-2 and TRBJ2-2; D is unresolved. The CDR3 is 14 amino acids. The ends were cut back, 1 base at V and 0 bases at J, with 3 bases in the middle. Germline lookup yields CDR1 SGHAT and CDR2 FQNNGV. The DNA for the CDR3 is TGTGCCAGCAGCTTAGCGCCGAACACCGGGGAGCTGTTTTTT. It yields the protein CASSLAPNTGELFF.

DNA for the CDR3: TGCAGCGGAAGGGACGCTGGGGGTTACAATGAGCAGTTCTTC. It encodes CSGRDAGGYNEQFF. The J gene is TRBJ2-1, the V gene TRBV29-1; tentatively, D is TRBD1 or TRBD2 (5 bases each). The CDR3 extends over 14 amino acids. In germline, CDR1 is SQVTM, CDR2 ANQGSEA. The germline V and J ends were trimmed by 7 bases and 4 bases, with 17 bases remaining between them.

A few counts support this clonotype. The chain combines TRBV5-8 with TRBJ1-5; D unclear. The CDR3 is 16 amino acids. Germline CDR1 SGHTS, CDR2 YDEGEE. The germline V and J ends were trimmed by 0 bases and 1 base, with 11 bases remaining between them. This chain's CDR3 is CASSLVADLSNQPQHF. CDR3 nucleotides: TGTGCCAGCAGCTTGGTGGCAGACTTAAGCAATCAGCCCCAGCATTTT.

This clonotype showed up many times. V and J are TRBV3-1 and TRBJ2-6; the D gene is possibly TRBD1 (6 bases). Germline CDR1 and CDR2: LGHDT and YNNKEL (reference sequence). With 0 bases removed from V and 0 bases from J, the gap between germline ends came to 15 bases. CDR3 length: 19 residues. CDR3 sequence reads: CASSQDHRVDPSGANVLTF. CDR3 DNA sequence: TGTGCCAGCAGCCAAGACCACAGGGTGGACCCCTCTGGGGCCAACGTCCTGACTTTC.

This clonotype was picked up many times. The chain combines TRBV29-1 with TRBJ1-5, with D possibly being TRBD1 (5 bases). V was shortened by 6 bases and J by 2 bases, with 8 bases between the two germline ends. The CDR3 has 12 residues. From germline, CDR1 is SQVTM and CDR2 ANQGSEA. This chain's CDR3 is CSVQGGNQPQHF. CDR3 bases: TGCAGCGTCCAGGGCGGCAATCAGCCCCAGCATTTT.

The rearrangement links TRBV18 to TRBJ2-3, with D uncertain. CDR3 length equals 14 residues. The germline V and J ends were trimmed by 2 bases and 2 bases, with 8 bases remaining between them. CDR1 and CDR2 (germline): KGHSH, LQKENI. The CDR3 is CASSPNLYTDTQYF. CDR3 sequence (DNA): TGTGCCAGCTCACCAAACTTGTACACAGATACGCAGTATTTT.

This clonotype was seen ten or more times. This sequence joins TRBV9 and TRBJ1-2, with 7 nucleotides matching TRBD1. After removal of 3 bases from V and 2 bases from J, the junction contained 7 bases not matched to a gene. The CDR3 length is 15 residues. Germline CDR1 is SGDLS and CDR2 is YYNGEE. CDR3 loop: CASSGDSQGNYGYTF. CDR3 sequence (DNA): TGTGCCAGCAGCGGGGACTCACAGGGGAACTATGGCTACACCTTC.

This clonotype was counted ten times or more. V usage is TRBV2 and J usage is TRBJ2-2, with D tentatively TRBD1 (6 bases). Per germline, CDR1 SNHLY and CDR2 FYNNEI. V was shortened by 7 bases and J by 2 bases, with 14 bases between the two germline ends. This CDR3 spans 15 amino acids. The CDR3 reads CASTKDRSNTGELFF. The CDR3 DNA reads TGTGCCAGCACGAAGGACAGATCAAACACCGGGGAGCTGTTTTTT.

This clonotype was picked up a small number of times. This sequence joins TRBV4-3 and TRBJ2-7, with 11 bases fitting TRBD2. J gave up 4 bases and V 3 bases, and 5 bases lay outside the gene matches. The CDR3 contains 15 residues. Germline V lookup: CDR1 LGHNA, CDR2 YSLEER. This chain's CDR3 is CASSHLSGGAYEQYF. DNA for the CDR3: TGCGCCAGCAGCCATCTTAGCGGGGGGGCTTACGAGCAGTACTTC.

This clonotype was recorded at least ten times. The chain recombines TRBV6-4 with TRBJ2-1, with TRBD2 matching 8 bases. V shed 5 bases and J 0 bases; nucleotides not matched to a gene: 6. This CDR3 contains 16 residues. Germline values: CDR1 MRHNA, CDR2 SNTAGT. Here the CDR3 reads CASSPLAGNSYNEQFF. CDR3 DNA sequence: TGTGCCAGCAGTCCCTTAGCGGGGAACTCCTACAATGAGCAGTTCTTC.

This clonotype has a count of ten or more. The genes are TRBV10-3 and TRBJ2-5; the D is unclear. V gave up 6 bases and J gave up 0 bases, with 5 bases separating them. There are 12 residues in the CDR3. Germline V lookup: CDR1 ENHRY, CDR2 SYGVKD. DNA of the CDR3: TGTGCCATCAGGTCAGACCAAGAGACCCAGTACTTC. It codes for CAIRSDQETQYF.

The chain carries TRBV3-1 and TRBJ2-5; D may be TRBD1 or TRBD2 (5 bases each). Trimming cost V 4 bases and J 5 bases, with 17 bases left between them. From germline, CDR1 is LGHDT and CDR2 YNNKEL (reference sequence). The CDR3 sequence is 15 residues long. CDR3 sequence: CASSLGPNPRETQYF. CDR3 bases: TGTGCCAGCAGCCTGGGACCAAACCCACGGGAGACCCAGTACTTC.

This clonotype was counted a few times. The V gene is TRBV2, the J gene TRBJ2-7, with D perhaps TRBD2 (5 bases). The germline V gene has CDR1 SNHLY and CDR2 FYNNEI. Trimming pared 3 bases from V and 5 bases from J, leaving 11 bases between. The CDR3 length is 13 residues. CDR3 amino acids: CASSDIPGNEQYF. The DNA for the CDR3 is TGTGCCAGCAGTGATATTCCGGGGAACGAGCAGTACTTC.

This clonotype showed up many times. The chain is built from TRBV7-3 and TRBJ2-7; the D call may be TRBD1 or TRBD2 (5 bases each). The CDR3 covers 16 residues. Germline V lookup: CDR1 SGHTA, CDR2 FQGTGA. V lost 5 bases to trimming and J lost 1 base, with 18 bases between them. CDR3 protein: CASSLGTPGGSYEQYF. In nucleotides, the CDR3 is TGTGCCAGCAGCCTAGGGACCCCAGGTGGGTCCTACGAGCAGTACTTC.